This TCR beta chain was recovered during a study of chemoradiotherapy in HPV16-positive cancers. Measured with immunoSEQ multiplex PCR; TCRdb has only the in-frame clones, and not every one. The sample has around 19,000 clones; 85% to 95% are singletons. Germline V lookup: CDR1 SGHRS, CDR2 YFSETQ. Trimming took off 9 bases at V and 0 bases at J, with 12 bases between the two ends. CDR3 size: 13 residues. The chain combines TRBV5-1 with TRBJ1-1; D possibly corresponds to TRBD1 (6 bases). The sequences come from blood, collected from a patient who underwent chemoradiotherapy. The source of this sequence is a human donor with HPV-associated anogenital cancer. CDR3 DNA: TGCGCCACCCGACAGGCGATGAACACTGAAGCTTTCTTT. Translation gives CATRQAMNTEAFF.